This T cell receptor (beta chain) was profiled in a study of cytomegalovirus exposure and HLA in healthy donors. With 60 Vbeta and 13 Jbeta primers, the PCR was carried out. Method: immunoSEQ multiplex PCR; TCRdb's copy keeps in-frame clones and lacks some. The sample carries about 140,000 clones, nearly 80% recorded once. Study conclusions and caveats: A later analysis found common viral pathogens apparently linked to several of the most significant clusters.

Regarding this clone: What it binds is not known.

With 3 bases clipped from V and 4 bases from J, the junction kept 2 bases outside the gene matches. The germline V gene encodes CDR1 SGHTA and CDR2 FQGNSA. The CDR3 consists of 15 residues. Material for sequencing was PBMCs. This TCR came from a man aged 25-45 years in good health and CMV-seronegative. V and J are TRBV7-2 and TRBJ2-1; TRBD2 aligns across 11 bases. This CDR3 reads CASSLGLAEYNEQFF. CDR3 DNA: TGTGCCAGCAGCTTGGGACTAGCGGAGTACAATGAGCAGTTCTTC. Complete variable domain (other parts from reference TRBV7-2 and TRBJ2-1): GAGVSQSPSNKVTEKGKDVELRCDPISGHTALYWYRQSLGQGLEFLIYFQGNSAPDKSGLPSDRFSAERTGGSVSTLTIQRTQQEDSAVYLCASSLGLAEYNEQFFGPGTRLTVL.